This TCR beta chain was sequenced for a study of immune cell composition in non-small cell lung cancer. Regarding the study as a whole: Tumour-reactive clones were not shown to match dominant in vivo tumour clones. Tumour TCR-beta clonality was not significantly tied to smoking pack-years. About 80% of squamous and around 34% of adenocarcinoma cases had tumour-associated clones >0.5%.

Template was genomic DNA from frozen, unsorted single-cell suspensions. The repertoire was sequenced with immunoSEQ multiplex PCR; TCRdb's copy has only in-frame clones and lacks some. The sample records thousands of clones, about 80% being singletons. As for this clone: The target antigen is unknown.

The CDR3 sequence is 14 residues long. The sequence was collected from a human donor with non-small cell lung cancer. V gene TRBV21-1 combines with J gene TRBJ2-3; the table's TRBD2 call for D was not verified on the DNA. TRBV21-1 corresponds to a pseudogene. Sequencing was carried out using lung tumor tissue. In DNA, the CDR3 is TGTGCCAGCAGGAAAAGGGAGGGCACAGATACGCAGTATTTT. This encodes CASRKREGTDTQYF.